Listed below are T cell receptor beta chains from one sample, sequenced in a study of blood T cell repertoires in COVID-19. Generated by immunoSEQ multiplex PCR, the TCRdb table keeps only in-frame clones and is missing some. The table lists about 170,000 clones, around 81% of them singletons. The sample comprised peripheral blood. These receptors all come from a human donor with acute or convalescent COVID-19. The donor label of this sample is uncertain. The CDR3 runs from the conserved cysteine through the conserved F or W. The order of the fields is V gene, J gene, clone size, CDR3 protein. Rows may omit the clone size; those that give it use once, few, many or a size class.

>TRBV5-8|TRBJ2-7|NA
CASSFRRRGGAYEQYF
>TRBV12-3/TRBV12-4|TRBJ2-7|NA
CASRHRGTYEQYF
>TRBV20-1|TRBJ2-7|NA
CSPSGSHEQYF
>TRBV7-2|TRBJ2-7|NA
CASSNNGGGTPYEQYF
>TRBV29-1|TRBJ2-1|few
CSVEDRGKRQFF
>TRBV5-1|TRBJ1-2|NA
CASSLETIADRGNYGYTF
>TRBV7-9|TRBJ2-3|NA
CASSLTASTDTQYF
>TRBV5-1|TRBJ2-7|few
CASSFRQGRTYEQYF
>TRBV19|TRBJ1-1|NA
CASSIGGRSLVNTEAFF
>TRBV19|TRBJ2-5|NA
CASSPGTGGETQYF
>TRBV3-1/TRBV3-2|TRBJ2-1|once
CASSQFGTSGSSYNEQFF
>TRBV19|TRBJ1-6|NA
CASSIRDSYNSPLHF
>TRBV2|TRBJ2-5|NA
CASTYLKLGETQYF
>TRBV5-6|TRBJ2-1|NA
CASSLFQGMNEQFF
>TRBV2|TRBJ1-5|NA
CASRRQSNQPQHF
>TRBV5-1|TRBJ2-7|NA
CASSPKTSGGYEQYF
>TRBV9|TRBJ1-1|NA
CASSVQGVTEAFF
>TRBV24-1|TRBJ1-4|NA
CATSEGTVNEKLFF
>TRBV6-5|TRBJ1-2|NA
CASSRQQTAWSYTF
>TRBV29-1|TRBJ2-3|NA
CSGRPSSTDTQYF
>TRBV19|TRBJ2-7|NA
CASSILAGGVYEQYF
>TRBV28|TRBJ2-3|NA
CASSLRAGEADTQYF
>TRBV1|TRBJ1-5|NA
CTSSPRDRGSQEPQHF
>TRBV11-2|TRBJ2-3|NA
CASSLDASGTSTDTQYF
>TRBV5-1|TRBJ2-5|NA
CASSLVGQGKETQYF
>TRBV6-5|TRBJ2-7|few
CASKPGQNYEQYF
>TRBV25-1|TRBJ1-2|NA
CASSEQPGQGDVGYTF
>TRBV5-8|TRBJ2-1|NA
CASLAGVPYNEQFF
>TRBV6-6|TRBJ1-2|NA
CASSYVGQGASDTF
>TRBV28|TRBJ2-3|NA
CASSPGTSNADTQYF
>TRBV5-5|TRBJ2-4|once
CASSYAGGQTKNIQYF
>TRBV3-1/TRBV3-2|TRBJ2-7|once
CASSQAQSLHLGQYF
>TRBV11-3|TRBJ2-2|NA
CASSSGETGELFF
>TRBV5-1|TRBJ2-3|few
CASSLERTTDTQYF
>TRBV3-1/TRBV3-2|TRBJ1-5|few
CASSQNPGTGNQPQHF